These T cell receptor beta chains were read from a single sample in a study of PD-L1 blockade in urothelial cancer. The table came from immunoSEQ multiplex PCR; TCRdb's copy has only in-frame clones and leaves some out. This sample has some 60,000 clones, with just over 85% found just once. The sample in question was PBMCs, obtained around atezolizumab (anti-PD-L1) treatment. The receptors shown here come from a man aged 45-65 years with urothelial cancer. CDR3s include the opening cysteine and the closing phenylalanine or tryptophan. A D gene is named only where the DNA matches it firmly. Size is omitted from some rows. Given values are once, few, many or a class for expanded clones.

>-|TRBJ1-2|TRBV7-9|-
CASSPPGDGYTF
TGTGCCAGCAGCCCCCCAGGGGATGGCTACACCTTC
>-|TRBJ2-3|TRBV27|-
CASSTSKGESDTQYF
-
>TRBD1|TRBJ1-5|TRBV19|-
CASTPGQQHQPQHF
TGTGCCAGTACCCCGGGACAGCAACATCAGCCCCAGCATTTT
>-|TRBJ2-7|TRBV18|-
CASSPSGAGYEQYF
TGTGCCAGCTCACCATCAGGGGCGGGCTACGAGCAGTACTTC
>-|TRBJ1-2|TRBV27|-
CASSLMSGAGYGYTF
TGTGCCAGCAGTTTAATGAGTGGGGCAGGGTATGGCTACACCTTC
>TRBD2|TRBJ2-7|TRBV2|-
CASKGLAGKFSLEQYF
TGTGCCAGCAAGGGACTAGCGGGCAAATTCTCCCTCGAGCAGTACTTC
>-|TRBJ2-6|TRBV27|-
CASSRTGSGANVLTF
TGTGCCAGCAGTCGAACAGGATCTGGGGCCAACGTCCTGACTTTC
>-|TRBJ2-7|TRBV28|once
CASSTLQGSYEQYF
TGTGCCAGCAGCACCCTTCAGGGATCCTACGAGCAGTACTTC
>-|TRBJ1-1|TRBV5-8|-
CASSLERGTEAFF
TGTGCCAGCAGCTTGGAACGGGGGACTGAAGCTTTCTTT
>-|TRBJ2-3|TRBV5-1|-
CASSLGRGTDTQYF
TGCGCCAGCAGCCTGGGACGGGGCACAGATACGCAGTATTTT
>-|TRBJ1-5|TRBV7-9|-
CASSRGHPQPQHF
TGTGCCAGCAGCCGTGGACACCCTCAGCCCCAGCATTTT
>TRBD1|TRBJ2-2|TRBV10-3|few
CATWTGGGTGELFF
TGTGCCACCTGGACAGGAGGAGGAACCGGGGAGCTGTTTTTT
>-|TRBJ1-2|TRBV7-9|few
CASSTRSGSGYGYTF
TGTGCCAGCAGCACCCGGTCCGGTTCGGGCTATGGCTACACCTTC
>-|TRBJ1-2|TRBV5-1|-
CASRESNYGYTF
TGCGCCAGCCGGGAGAGCAACTATGGCTACACCTTC
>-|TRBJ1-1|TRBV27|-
CASSLSFSTEAFF
TGTGCCAGCAGTTTATCGTTCAGCACTGAAGCTTTCTTT
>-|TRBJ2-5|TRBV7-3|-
CASSSLAGQETQYF
TGTGCCAGCAGCTCCCTCGCGGGGCAAGAGACCCAGTACTTC
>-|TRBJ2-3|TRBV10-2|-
CASKTGRGTDTQYF
TGCGCCAGCAAGACAGGCCGGGGTACAGATACGCAGTATTTT
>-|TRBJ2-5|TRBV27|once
CASSGSRGVQETQYF
TGTGCCAGCAGTGGCTCCAGGGGGGTCCAAGAGACCCAGTACTTC
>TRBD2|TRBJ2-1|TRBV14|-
CASSQDSPSGYNEQFF
TGTGCCAGCAGCCAAGATTCCCCTAGCGGCTACAATGAGCAGTTCTTC
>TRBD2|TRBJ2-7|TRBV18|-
CASSPEVTSGSRPEQYF
TGTGCCAGCTCTCCCGAGGTGACTAGCGGGAGCCGACCCGAGCAGTACTTC
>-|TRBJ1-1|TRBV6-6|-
CAVDRTNTEAFF
TGTGCGGTGGACAGAACAAACACTGAAGCTTTCTTT
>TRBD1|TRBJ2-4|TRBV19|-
CASNDGQGKNIQYF
TGTGCCAGTAATGATGGACAGGGAAAAAACATTCAGTACTTC
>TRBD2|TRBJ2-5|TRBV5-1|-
CASSWSSGSLQTQYF
TGCGCCAGCAGCTGGTCTAGCGGGAGCTTGCAGACCCAGTACTTC
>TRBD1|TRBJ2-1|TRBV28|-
CASSSHRGGQGAGVLHEQFF
TGTGCCAGCAGTTCTCATAGGGGGGGACAGGGGGCAGGGGTTTTACATGAGCAGTTCTTC
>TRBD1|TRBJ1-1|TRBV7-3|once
CASSSRTGRGTEAFF
TGTGCCAGCAGCTCGCGGACAGGGAGGGGCACTGAAGCTTTCTTT
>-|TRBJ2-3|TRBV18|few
CASSPPGTVYTDTQYF
TGTGCCAGCTCACCACCTGGTACTGTGTACACAGATACGCAGTATTTT